The clone carrying this T cell receptor (beta chain) came up a few times. This entry belongs to a study of blood T cell repertoires in COVID-19. TCRdb keeps only in-frame clones here, not all; method: immunoSEQ multiplex PCR. Among approximately 290,000 clones listed, 84% were seen once. Sequences were obtained from peripheral blood. The sequence was obtained from a person aged 65 to 85 with COVID-19, enrolled during active disease.

The CDR3, as DNA: TGTGCCAGCAGTGATAGATATTCACCCCTCCACTTT. Translated: CASSDRYSPLHF. The chain uses TRBV25-1 and TRBJ1-6; D call uncertain. Per the germline V gene, CDR1 is MGHDK and CDR2 is SYGVNS. V was pared by 3 bases and J by 8 bases, with 5 bases between. The CDR3 covers 12 residues.